This entry concerns a single TCR beta chain. The antigen is not known. This record belongs to a study of shared clonotypes between healthy human individuals. Study findings and constraints: Clonotype sharing among donors was thought likely to change with sequencing depth. Represented diversity (both genetic and exposure-history) was limited by the small number of donors.

V dropped 4 bases and J dropped 2; count of bases not matched to a gene: 7. Germline lookup yields CDR1 SGHAT and CDR2 FQNNGV. The CDR3 runs to 17 residues. Using about 220 ng DNA, approximately 27,000 T cell genomes, the sorted-subset replicate PCRs were run. The assay was immunoSEQ multiplex PCR, and TCRdb's table has in-frame clones only and misses some. Of approximately 2,300,000 clones in the sample, less than 95% were seen once. The specimen was naive CD4+ T cells from PBMCs. Documented subset: CD45RA+ positively selected. The gene calls are TRBV11-2 and TRBJ2-5, with 13 positions matching TRBD2. This receptor was identified in a man aged 18 to 30 in good health. Some clones in this sample may be carry-over from other donors' samples. The CDR3 protein is CASSSRTSGGRQETQYF. The CDR3 nucleotides read TGTGCCAGCAGCTCTAGGACTAGCGGGGGAAGACAAGAGACCCAGTACTTC.